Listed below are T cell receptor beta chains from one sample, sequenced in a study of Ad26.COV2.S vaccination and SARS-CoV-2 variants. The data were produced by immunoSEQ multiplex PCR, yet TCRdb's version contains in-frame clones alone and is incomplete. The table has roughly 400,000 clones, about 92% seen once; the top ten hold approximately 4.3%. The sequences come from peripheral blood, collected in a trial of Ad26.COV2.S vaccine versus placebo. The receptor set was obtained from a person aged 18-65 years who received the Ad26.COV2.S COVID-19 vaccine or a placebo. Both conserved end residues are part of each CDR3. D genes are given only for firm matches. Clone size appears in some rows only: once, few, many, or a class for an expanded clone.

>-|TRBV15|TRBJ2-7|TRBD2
CATSRARTGGGEQYF
TGTGCCACCAGCAGAGCCCGGACGGGCGGGGGGGAGCAGTACTTC
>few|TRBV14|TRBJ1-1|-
CASSQDFSGDWIGTEAFF
TGTGCCAGCAGCCAAGATTTTTCGGGGGATTGGATCGGCACTGAAGCTTTCTTT
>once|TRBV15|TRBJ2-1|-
CATSRTGSYYNEQFF
TGTGCCACCAGCAGGACGGGGTCGTACTACAATGAGCAGTTCTTC
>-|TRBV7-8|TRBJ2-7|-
CASSLRGLAEQYF
TGTGCCAGCAGCTTACGTGGTTTGGCCGAGCAGTACTTC
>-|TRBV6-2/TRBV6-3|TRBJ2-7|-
CASSSSGLASYEQYF
TGTGCCAGCAGTTCGTCTGGACTCGCATCCTACGAGCAGTACTTC
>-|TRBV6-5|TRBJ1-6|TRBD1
CASSPDRAYNSPLHF
TGTGCCAGCAGCCCGGACAGGGCCTATAATTCACCCCTCCACTTT
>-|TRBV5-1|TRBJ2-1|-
CASSLGGGPEQFF
TGCGCCAGCAGCTTGGGAGGGGGTCCTGAGCAGTTCTTC
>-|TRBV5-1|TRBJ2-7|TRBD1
CASSFDRGLYEQYF
TGCGCCAGCAGCTTCGACAGGGGGCTCTACGAGCAGTACTTC
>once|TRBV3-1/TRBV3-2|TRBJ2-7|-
CASSHPGTSYEQYF
TGTGCCAGCAGCCATCCGGGCACCTCCTACGAGCAGTACTTC
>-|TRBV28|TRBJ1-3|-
CASSLGVGPPGNTIYF
TGTGCCAGCAGTTTAGGAGTAGGTCCACCTGGAAACACCATATATTTT
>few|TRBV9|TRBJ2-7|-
CASTSGRDSYEQYF
TGTGCCAGCACTTCCGGCAGGGACTCCTACGAGCAGTACTTC
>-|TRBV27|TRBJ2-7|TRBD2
CASSSTRGAFYEQHF
TGTGCCAGCAGTTCCACGCGGGGGGCCTTCTACGAGCAGCACTTC
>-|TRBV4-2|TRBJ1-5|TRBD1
CASSQDDRGVGPQHF
TGTGCCAGCAGCCAAGACGACAGGGGGGTCGGGCCCCAGCATTTT
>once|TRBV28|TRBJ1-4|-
CASSLSGEKLFF
TGTGCCAGCAGTTTGAGTGGTGAAAAACTGTTTTTT
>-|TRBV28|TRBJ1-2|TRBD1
CASSLGTGGRNYGYTF
TGTGCCAGCAGTTTGGGGACAGGGGGCCGAAACTATGGCTACACCTTC
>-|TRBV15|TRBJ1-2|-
CATSPGYGPNYGYTF
TGTGCCACCAGCCCGGGATACGGCCCAAACTATGGCTACACCTTC
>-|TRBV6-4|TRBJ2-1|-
CASSDGRYNEQFF
TGTGCCAGCAGTGACGGACGTTACAATGAGCAGTTCTTC
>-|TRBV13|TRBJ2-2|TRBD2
CASRGGVRELFF
TGTGCCAGCCGTGGGGGGGTCCGGGAGCTGTTTTTT
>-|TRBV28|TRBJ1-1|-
CASSLFAGRGTEAFF
TGTGCCAGCAGTTTATTCGCGGGGAGGGGCACTGAAGCTTTCTTT
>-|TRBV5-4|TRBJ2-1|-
CASGMAGRDEQFF
TGTGCCAGCGGGATGGCGGGACGGGATGAGCAGTTCTTC
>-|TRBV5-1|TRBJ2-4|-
CASSWSGQTVAKNIQYF
TGCGCCAGCAGCTGGAGTGGACAGACTGTAGCCAAAAACATTCAGTACTTC
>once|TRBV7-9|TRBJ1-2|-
CASSLEPYGYTF
TGTGCCAGCAGCCTTGAGCCTTATGGCTACACCTTC
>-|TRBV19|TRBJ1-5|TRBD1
CASWRGQGDFNNQPQHF
TGTGCCAGTTGGAGGGGACAGGGTGATTTTAACAATCAGCCCCAGCATTTT
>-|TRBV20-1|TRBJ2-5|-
CSASKGSDETQYF
TGCAGTGCTAGTAAAGGGAGCGATGAGACCCAGTACTTC
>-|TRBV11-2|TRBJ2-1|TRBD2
CASSLYLGASGRRHEQFF
TGTGCCAGCAGCTTATACCTTGGGGCTAGCGGGAGACGGCATGAGCAGTTCTTC
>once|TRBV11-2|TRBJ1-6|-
CASSHRGGMGDSPLHF
TGTGCCAGCAGCCATAGGGGAGGGATGGGGGATTCACCCCTCCACTTT
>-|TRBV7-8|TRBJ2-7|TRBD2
CASSFGLVSYEQYF
TGTGCCAGCAGCTTTGGACTAGTATCGTACGAGCAGTACTTC
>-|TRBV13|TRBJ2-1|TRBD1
CASSGPQGGSFGNEQFF
TGTGCCAGCAGCGGTCCACAGGGGGGAAGTTTTGGCAATGAGCAGTTCTTC
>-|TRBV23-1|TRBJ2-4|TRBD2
CASSHEASGNPILLAKNIQYF
TGCGCCAGCAGTCATGAGGCTAGCGGGAACCCGATTCTACTAGCCAAAAACATTCAGTACTTC
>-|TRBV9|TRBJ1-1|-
CASSVGLGGLGTEAFF
TGTGCCAGCAGCGTAGGTCTGGGGGGACTCGGCACTGAAGCTTTCTTT
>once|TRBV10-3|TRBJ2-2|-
CATSEQPGDGTGELFF
TGTGCCACCAGTGAACAGCCGGGGGACGGGACCGGGGAGCTGTTTTTT
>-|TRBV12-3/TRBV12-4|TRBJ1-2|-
CASSIAGSNGYTF
TGTGCCAGCAGTATAGCGGGTTCAAATGGCTACACCTTC
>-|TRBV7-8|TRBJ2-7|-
CASSSLRVRPYYEQYF
TGTGCCAGCAGCTCCCTAAGGGTTCGCCCGTACTACGAGCAGTACTTC
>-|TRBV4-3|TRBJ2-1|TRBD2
CASSQGAAGGYNEQFF
TGCGCCAGCAGCCAAGGGGCAGCGGGAGGGTACAATGAGCAGTTCTTC
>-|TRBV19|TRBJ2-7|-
CASSIDRQDFYEQYF
TGTGCCAGTAGTATAGATAGACAGGATTTCTACGAGCAGTACTTC
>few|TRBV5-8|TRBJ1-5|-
CASSLRYQPQHF
TGTGCCAGCAGCTTACGATATCAGCCCCAGCATTTT
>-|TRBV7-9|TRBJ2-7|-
CASSSGTRYEQYF
TGTGCCAGCAGCTCCGGGACTCGCTACGAGCAGTACTTC
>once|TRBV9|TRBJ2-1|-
CASSGRENEQFF
TGTGCCAGCAGCGGCCGGGAGAATGAGCAGTTCTTC
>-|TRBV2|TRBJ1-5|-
CASSVPGNQPQHF
TGTGCCAGCAGTGTGCCAGGGAACCAGCCCCAGCATTTT
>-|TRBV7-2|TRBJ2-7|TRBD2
CASSLGSGFEQYF
TGTGCCAGCAGCTTAGGTAGCGGGTTTGAGCAGTACTTC